This passage covers 26 T cell receptor beta chains from one sample sequenced in a study of blood T cell repertoires in COVID-19. Assay used: immunoSEQ multiplex PCR; TCRdb lists only in-frame clones, some missing. The sample holds about 240,000 clones, approximately 86% seen once. The source material was PBMCs or T cells enriched from blood (not recorded which). These receptors all come from a woman between 35 and 50 years old with acute COVID-19.

This sequence joins TRBV28 and TRBJ1-6; 7 nucleotides agree with TRBD1. The junction had 8 bases not matched to a gene; V was cut back by 2 bases and J by 10 bases. The CDR3 consists of 15 residues. Germline loops: CDR1 MDHEN, CDR2 SYDVKM. CDR3 sequence: CASSLGGTVDSPLHF. The CDR3 DNA is TGTGCCAGCAGTTTAGGTGGGACAGTAGACTCACCCCTCCACTTT.

In its sample, this clone was seen once. The V and J genes are TRBV27 and TRBJ2-3; D gene ambiguous. Trimming stripped 6 bases from V and 1 base from J, with 17 bases between. Looked up from germline, CDR1 is MNHEY and CDR2 is SMNVEV (reference sequence). This CDR3 is built from 16 residues. The DNA for the CDR3 is TGTGCCAGCAGATCACTACTCGCGGCTCGCACAGATACGCAGTATTTT. Translation: CASRSLLAARTDTQYF.

This rearrangement joins TRBV12-3 or TRBV12-4 to TRBJ2-1, with 9 bases identical to TRBD2. J gave up 16 bases and V 0 bases, and 4 bases lay outside the gene matches. CDR3 size: 12 residues. CDR3 residues: CASSLASGSFFF. CDR3 nucleotide sequence: TGTGCCAGCAGTTTAGCTAGCGGGAGTTTTTTCTTC.

The CDR3, as DNA: TGTGCCAGCAGCTTAGAGCCGGGACTAGCGTACGAGCAGTACTTC. This sequence encodes CASSLEPGLAYEQYF. The rearrangement uses TRBV7-8 and TRBJ2-7, with 10 nucleotides matching TRBD2. Germline loops: CDR1 SGHVS, CDR2 FQNEAQ. The length of the CDR3 is 15 residues. V was clipped by 1 base and J by 4 bases; unmatched bases: 4. Supplemented by reference TRBV7-8 and TRBJ2-7, the full variable domain reads GAGVSQSPRYKVAKRGQDVALRCDPISGHVSLFWYQQALGQGPEFLTYFQNEAQLDKSGLPSDRFFAERPEGSVSTLKIQRTQQEDSAVYLCASSLEPGLAYEQYFGPGTRLTVT.

This clone has more than one count but fewer than ten. The genes are TRBV11-2 and TRBJ2-7; TRBD2 agrees at 8 bases. J lost 7 bases, V lost 5 bases, and 7 bases had no gene match. Germline CDR1 is SGHAT and CDR2 is FQNNGV. The CDR3 sequence is 13 residues long. CDR3 coding DNA: TGTGCCAGCAGCACTGGACTAGCTTGGGAGCAGTACTTC. The encoded protein is CASSTGLAWEQYF.

The V call is TRBV9, the J call TRBJ2-1; 7 bases align to TRBD1. Germline lookup yields CDR1 SGDLS and CDR2 YYNGEE. The CDR3 covers 14 residues. J lost 8 bases, V lost 3 bases, and 8 bases had no gene match. CDR3 sequence reads: CASSATGQAHEQFF. The CDR3 region has the DNA TGTGCCAGCAGCGCGACAGGGCAGGCCCATGAGCAGTTCTTC.

This rearrangement joins TRBV5-1 to TRBJ2-5; tentatively, D is TRBD2 (6 bases). Germline CDR1 reads SGHRS; CDR2 reads YFSETQ. V was cut by 2 bases and J by 2 bases, with 10 bases left in between. The CDR3 sequence is 14 residues long. Here the CDR3 DNA reads TGCGCCAGCAGCTTCAACGCGGGACAAGAGACCCAGTACTTC. It yields the protein CASSFNAGQETQYF.

The chain uses TRBV4-2 and TRBJ2-7, with TRBD2 as a possible D gene (5 bases). Germline lookup yields CDR1 LGHNA and CDR2 YNFKEQ. The CDR3 length is 12 residues. Trimming cost V 1 base and J 6 bases, with 7 bases left between them. CDR3 loop: CASSQVRGEQYF. In nucleotides, the CDR3 is TGTGCCAGCAGCCAAGTCCGGGGCGAGCAGTACTTC.

V is TRBV14 and J is TRBJ2-4; tentative D call: TRBD1 (8 bases). This CDR3 comprises 15 residues. Germline CDR1 and CDR2: SGHDN and FVKESK. Trimming removed 0 bases from V and 6 bases from J, with 12 bases in between. CDR3 amino acids: CASSQDTGGANIQYF. The CDR3 nucleotides are TGTGCCAGCAGCCAAGATACAGGGGGGGCAAACATTCAGTACTTC. The full variable domain, completed using reference TRBV14 and TRBJ2-4, is EAGVTQFPSHSVIEKGQTVTLRCDPISGHDNLYWYRRVMGKEIKFLLHFVKESKQDESGMPNNRFLAERTGGTYSTLKVQPAELEDSGVYFCASSQDTGGANIQYFGAGTRLSVL.

The chain recombines TRBV27 with TRBJ2-1, with TRBD2 matching over 13 bases. Looked up from germline, CDR1 is MNHEY and CDR2 is SMNVEV (reference sequence). V shed 0 bases and J 9 bases; nucleotides not matched to a gene: 5. The CDR3 extends over 16 amino acids. The CDR3 DNA reads TGTGCCAGCAGTTTATCAAGACTAGCGGGAGGTAGTGAGCAGTTCTTC. Its translation is CASSLSRLAGGSEQFF.

This chain uses TRBV28 with TRBJ1-2; D is possibly TRBD1 (6 bases). V was clipped by 6 bases and J by 8 bases, with 16 bases between them. CDR1 and CDR2 from the germline V gene are MDHEN and SYDVKM. The CDR3 extends over 13 amino acids. The CDR3 sequence: CASSPASGGGYTF. The CDR3 bases are TGTGCCAGCAGCCCTGCGAGCGGGGGCGGCTACACCTTC.

The chain links TRBV27 to TRBJ1-4; the match to TRBD1 covers 7 bases. CDR3 length: 15 residues. The V gene end was trimmed by 6 bases and the J gene end by 4 bases; junction bases not matched to a gene: 8. CDR1 and CDR2 (germline): MNHEY, SMNVEV (reference sequence). The CDR3: CASRRRRDSNEKLFF. The CDR3 bases are TGTGCCAGCAGACGACGCCGGGACAGTAATGAAAAACTGTTTTTT.

V gene TRBV11-3 combines with J gene TRBJ2-7; TRBD2 is a possible D gene (5 bases). CDR1 and CDR2 from the germline V gene are SGHNT and YENEEA. Trimming removed 10 bases at V and 2 bases at J, with 15 bases between. The CDR3 extends over 13 amino acids. As DNA, the CDR3 is TGTGCCACCGGGCTAGCTGGTACCTACGAGCAGTACTTC. Translating gives CATGLAGTYEQYF.

The chain is built from TRBV19 and TRBJ1-2; TRBD1 might be the D (6 bases). Germline-derived CDR1 and CDR2 are LNHDA and SQIVND (reference sequence). CDR3 length: 13 residues. V was trimmed by 4 bases and J by 0 bases, leaving 6 bases between them. CDR3 DNA sequence: TGTGCCAGTAGTAACAGGGCTAACTATGGCTACACCTTC. It yields the protein CASSNRANYGYTF.

The chain joins TRBV6-5 to TRBJ1-4; D is ambiguous. The length of the CDR3 is 15 residues. Germline loops: CDR1 MNHEY, CDR2 SVGAGI. V lost 5 bases to trimming and J lost 7 bases, with 17 bases between them. The CDR3 protein is CASSLSPGSSEKLFF. For the CDR3, the DNA is TGTGCCAGCAGTCTTAGCCCGGGGTCCAGTGAAAAACTGTTTTTT.

V gene TRBV3-1 (or the pseudogene TRBV3-2) combines with J gene TRBJ2-1; TRBD2 agrees at 8 bases. CDR1 is LGHDT and CDR2 is YNNKEL in the germline V gene (reference sequence). The CDR3 contains 16 residues. The V and J ends lost 0 bases and 4 bases, in that order; junction bases with no gene match: 5. The CDR3, as DNA: TGTGCCAGCAGCCAAGATCCCGGGAGGGGATACAATGAGCAGTTCTTC. Its translation is CASSQDPGRGYNEQFF.

V gene TRBV30 combines with J gene TRBJ2-7, with TRBD1 matching 7 bases. The CDR3 is made up of 13 amino acids. V gave up 8 bases and J gave up 3 bases; unmatched junction bases: 10. From germline, CDR1 is GTSNPN and CDR2 SVGIG (reference sequence). The CDR3 nucleotides are TGTGCCATTGCGGACAGGCTAATCTACGAGCAGTACTTC. This sequence encodes CAIADRLIYEQYF.

This clone occurred once. The CDR3 sequence: CASSRPGGGAFF. DNA for the CDR3: TGTGCCAGCAGTCGACCTGGCGGCGGAGCTTTCTTT. The V and J genes are TRBV12-3 or TRBV12-4 and TRBJ1-1; D remains ambiguous. V lost 5 bases and J 10 bases, leaving 14 bases between the germline ends. The CDR3 runs 12 residues.

The V gene is TRBV28, the J gene TRBJ1-1; D unclear. CDR1 and CDR2 (germline): MDHEN, SYDVKM. This CDR3 is built from 12 residues. V was trimmed by 5 bases and J by 3 bases, leaving 7 bases between them. The DNA of the CDR3 is TGTGCCAGCAGTGGGCCAGACACTGAAGCTTTCTTT. It encodes CASSGPDTEAFF.

This clone was counted a single time. The chain links TRBV7-9 to TRBJ2-1; 7 bases line up with TRBD2. This CDR3 contains 15 residues. Germline trimming cut 1 base from V and 7 bases from J; bases unmatched to any gene: 7. The germline V gene encodes CDR1 SEHNR and CDR2 FQNEAQ (reference sequence). This CDR3 reads CASSLDGRLYNEQFF. The CDR3, as DNA: TGTGCCAGCAGCTTAGACGGGAGGCTTTATAATGAGCAGTTCTTC.

This rearrangement joins TRBV19 to TRBJ2-5; D is unresolved. With 6 bases removed from V and 0 bases from J, the gap between germline ends came to 8 bases. The CDR3 is 13 amino acids. CDR1 is LNHDA and CDR2 is SQIVND in the germline V gene (reference sequence). CDR3 sequence: CASRPQHQETQYF. The CDR3 nucleotides are TGTGCCAGTAGACCACAGCACCAAGAGACCCAGTACTTC.

The chain couples TRBV19 to TRBJ2-1, with 11 nucleotides matching TRBD2. There are 14 residues in the CDR3. The V segment lost 3 bases and the J segment 6 bases; nucleotides outside the gene matches: 1. CDR1 is LNHDA, CDR2 SQIVND, per germline (reference sequence). This CDR3 is CASSILAGGNEQFF. In DNA, the CDR3 is TGTGCCAGTAGTATCCTAGCGGGAGGCAATGAGCAGTTCTTC.

The chain carries TRBV15 and TRBJ2-7; TRBD2 matches 8 bases. Germline assignment: CDR1 LNHNV and CDR2 YYDKDF (reference sequence). The CDR3 sequence is 14 residues long. Losses at the gene ends were 0 bases for V and 7 bases for J; bases not matched to a gene: 5. In DNA form, the CDR3 reads TGTGCCACCAGCAGAGAACTAGCGGTGGAGGAGCAGTACTTC. It translates to CATSRELAVEEQYF.

The chain couples TRBV24-1 to TRBJ2-2; no definite D call. The CDR3 is 13 residues long. Germline V gene sequence: CDR1 KGHDR, CDR2 SFDVKD. The V end was cut by 8 bases, the J end by 3 bases, with 9 bases between. CDR3 in DNA: TGTGCCACCACCACCACGGACACCGGGGAGCTGTTTTTT. It translates to CATTTTDTGELFF.

The V gene is TRBV5-1, the J gene TRBJ2-7; 9 bases align to TRBD1. CDR3 size: 16 residues. CDR1 is SGHRS, CDR2 YFSETQ, per germline. Unmatched junction bases numbered 11, after V lost 4 bases and J lost 3 bases. CDR3 bases: TGCGCCAGCAGCCCGGCCCGGGACAGGGTCGACTACGAGCAGTACTTC. Protein: CASSPARDRVDYEQYF. Based on the CDR3 plus reference TRBV5-1 and TRBJ2-7, the full variable domain is KAGVTQTPRYLIKTRGQQVTLSCSPISGHRSVSWYQQTPGQGLQFLFEYFSETQRNKGNFPGRFSGRQFSNSRSEMNVSTLELGDSALYLCASSPARDRVDYEQYFGPGTRLTVT.

The chain has TRBV30 and TRBJ2-1; TRBD2 might be the D (5 bases). V dropped 5 bases and J dropped 1 base, with 9 bases sitting between them. This CDR3 is 13 amino acids long. The germline CDR1 and CDR2 sequences are GTSNPN and SVGIG (reference sequence). Here the CDR3 reads CAWARESYNEQFF. CDR3 nucleotides: TGTGCCTGGGCAAGGGAGTCCTACAATGAGCAGTTCTTC.